A selection of T cell receptor beta chains follows, all from one sample in a study of blood T cell repertoires in COVID-19. This table comes from immunoSEQ multiplex PCR, and its TCRdb copy is limited to in-frame clones, with some not included. The sample includes fewer than 350,000 clones, more than 80% of them seen just once. The sample comprised peripheral blood. The receptors come from a woman in her twenties or thirties with COVID-19, enrolled during active disease. Each CDR3 is given with its conserved first and last residue. D genes are given only for firm matches. Expanded clones are given a class, and other clones once, few, many or no size at all.

>TRBJ2-7|TRBV28|-|-
CASSDQGIREQYF
TGTGCCAGCAGTGATCAGGGGATTCGGGAGCAGTACTTC
>TRBJ1-4|TRBV28|-|TRBD1
CASSILGGQANEKLFF
TGTGCCAGCAGTATCCTCGGGGGACAGGCTAATGAAAAACTGTTTTTT
>TRBJ2-1|TRBV11-1|-|TRBD1
CASSGQGAAYNEQFF
TGTGCCAGCAGCGGACAGGGGGCGGCATACAATGAGCAGTTCTTC
>TRBJ2-5|TRBV16|-|-
CASSSRAQTQYF
TGTGCCAGCAGCTCGAGGGCCCAGACCCAGTACTTC
>TRBJ1-4|TRBV28|-|TRBD1
CASSSAGTGGEKLFF
TGTGCCAGCAGCAGCGCGGGGACAGGTGGAGAAAAACTGTTTTTT
>TRBJ1-1|TRBV30|-|TRBD1
CAWKEGGWTEAFF
TGTGCCTGGAAAGAAGGGGGCTGGACTGAAGCTTTCTTT
>TRBJ2-6|TRBV28|-|TRBD2
CASSFSGGTGANVLTF
TGTGCCAGCAGTTTCTCCGGGGGGACTGGGGCCAACGTCCTGACTTTC
>TRBJ1-6|TRBV28|-|-
CASSTPVNNSPLHF
TGTGCCAGCAGCACCCCGGTTAATAATTCACCCCTCCACTTT
>TRBJ2-1|TRBV18|-|-
CASSPLGRGLGSYNEQFF
TGTGCCAGCTCACCACTCGGGAGAGGGTTAGGGTCCTACAATGAGCAGTTCTTC
>TRBJ1-1|TRBV12-5|-|TRBD1
CASVKRQGSTEAFF
TGTGCTAGTGTCAAACGACAGGGGAGCACTGAAGCTTTCTTT
>TRBJ1-3|TRBV21-1|-|-
CASSKRGRDTIYF
TGTGCCAGCAGCAAAAGGGGGAGAGACACCATATATTTT
>TRBJ1-2|TRBV7-9|-|-
CASSPKPGPTGSYGYTF
TGTGCCAGCAGCCCGAAGCCCGGGCCTACAGGGAGCTATGGCTACACCTTC
>TRBJ1-5|TRBV6-1|few|TRBD1
CASSELGQGGQPQHF
TGTGCCAGCAGTGAACTGGGACAGGGCGGCCAGCCCCAGCATTTT
>TRBJ2-3|TRBV2|-|-
CAISNRDARDTQYF
TGTGCCATCTCAAACAGGGATGCGAGAGATACGCAGTATTTT
>TRBJ2-5|TRBV12-5|-|TRBD1
CASGAGTGEETQYF
TGTGCTAGTGGGGCCGGGACAGGGGAAGAGACCCAGTACTTC
>TRBJ2-2|TRBV19|-|-
CASIDLNTGELFF
TGTGCCAGTATTGACTTGAACACCGGGGAGCTGTTTTTT
>TRBJ2-6|TRBV27|-|-
CASSLRSLGANVLTF
TGTGCCAGCAGTTTACGGTCTCTGGGGGCCAACGTCCTGACTTTC
>TRBJ2-7|TRBV28|once|-
CASSSSGLDEQYF
TGTGCCAGCAGTTCCTCGGGTCTCGACGAGCAGTACTTC
>TRBJ2-1|TRBV3-1/TRBV3-2|-|TRBD2
CASSQGPGLAGPYNEQFF
TGTGCCAGCAGCCAGGGTCCCGGACTAGCGGGACCTTACAATGAGCAGTTCTTC
>TRBJ1-6|TRBV6-6|-|-
CASSYSPGLINSPLHF
TGTGCCAGCAGTTACTCCCCGGGACTGATTAATTCACCCCTCCACTTT
>TRBJ1-5|TRBV4-1|-|-
CASSQVGLGGNQPQHF
TGCGCCAGCAGCCAAGTGGGGCTGGGGGGGAATCAGCCCCAGCATTTT
>TRBJ2-1|TRBV19|once|TRBD2
CASSILAGGNNEQFF
TGTGCCAGTAGTATACTCGCGGGAGGAAACAATGAGCAGTTCTTC
>TRBJ1-6|TRBV7-9|few|-
CASSLGAAGNSPLHF
TGTGCCAGCAGCTTAGGGGCGGCGGGTAATTCACCCCTCCACTTT
>TRBJ1-3|TRBV19|-|-
CASSPVSSGNTIYF
TGTGCCAGTAGTCCTGTGAGCTCTGGAAACACCATATATTTT
>TRBJ2-1|TRBV9|-|-
CASSVDSVSYNEQFF
TGTGCCAGCAGCGTAGATAGCGTATCCTACAATGAGCAGTTCTTC
>TRBJ1-5|TRBV7-3|-|-
CASSLSSGQPQHF
TGTGCCAGCAGCCTATCTTCAGGGCAGCCCCAGCATTTT
>TRBJ2-1|TRBV7-6|-|TRBD2
CASSLGAGVGNEQFF
TGTGCCAGCAGCTTAGGAGCGGGAGTAGGGAATGAGCAGTTCTTC
>TRBJ1-5|TRBV30|-|-
CAWSVRGDQPQHF
TGTGCCTGGAGTGTGCGGGGGGATCAGCCCCAGCATTTT
>TRBJ2-3|TRBV5-1|-|-
CASSPVGQGEGTDTQYF
TGCGCCAGCAGCCCTGTTGGGCAGGGGGAGGGCACAGATACGCAGTATTTT
>TRBJ1-2|TRBV2|-|TRBD1
CASSEGGQWDYGYTF
TGTGCCAGCAGTGAAGGGGGACAGTGGGATTATGGCTACACCTTC
>TRBJ1-5|TRBV6-2/TRBV6-3|once|-
CASSYSNGNQPQHF
TGTGCCAGCAGTTACTCGAACGGGAATCAGCCCCAGCATTTT
>TRBJ1-5|TRBV5-1|-|-
CASSLTGSQPQHF
TGCGCCAGCAGCTTGACAGGGTCTCAGCCCCAGCATTTT